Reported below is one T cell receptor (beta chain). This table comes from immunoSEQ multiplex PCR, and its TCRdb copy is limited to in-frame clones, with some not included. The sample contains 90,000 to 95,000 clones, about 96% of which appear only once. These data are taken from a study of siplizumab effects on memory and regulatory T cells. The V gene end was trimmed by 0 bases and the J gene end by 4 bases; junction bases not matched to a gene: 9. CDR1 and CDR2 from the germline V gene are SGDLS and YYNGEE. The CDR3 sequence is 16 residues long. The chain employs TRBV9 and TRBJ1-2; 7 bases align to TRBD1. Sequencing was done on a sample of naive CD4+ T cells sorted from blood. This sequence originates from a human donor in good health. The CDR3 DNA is TGTGCCAGCAGCGTAGCTAATACAGGGGTCAGCTATGGCTACACCTTC. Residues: CASSVANTGVSYGYTF.